Below, 30 T cell receptor beta chains from the same sample are listed, as sequenced in a study of T cell changes during pregnancy in multiple sclerosis (dated by TCRdb to the late 2010s). The method was the immunoSEQ multiplex PCR assay. The immuneACCESS repertoire file appears here via TCRdb, limited to in-frame rearrangements. These files lack a portion of the clones; in checked studies, under half of the deficit traces to unresolved V genes, and the cause of the others is not known. The table for this sample lists 25,000 to 35,000 clones; roughly 90% of them were counted only once. Together, the top ten hold approximately 5% of the sample. The sequences come from CD8+ T cells from peripheral blood mononuclear cells, collected in the first trimester of pregnancy. Source of these receptors: a female donor with multiple sclerosis, enrolled in a pregnancy study.

V gene TRBV28 combines with J gene TRBJ2-7; 9 bases are a match to TRBD1. The J segment lost 1 base and the V segment lost 5 bases, leaving 3 bases of the junction unmatched. This CDR3 region has 14 residues. The germline gives CDR1 MDHEN, CDR2 SYDVKM. As DNA, the CDR3 is TGTGCCAGCAGTCCGGGACAGGGTTCCTACGAGCAGTACTTC. Translating gives CASSPGQGSYEQYF.

The V and J genes are TRBV6-6 and TRBJ2-7, with TRBD2 matching 7 bases. V lost 5 bases, J lost 0 bases, and 4 bases stayed unmatched. This CDR3 spans 14 amino acids. Germline V lookup: CDR1 MNHNY, CDR2 SVGAGI (reference sequence). CDR3 amino acids: CASSSLADSYEQYF. CDR3 DNA: TGTGCCAGCAGTAGCCTAGCGGACTCCTACGAGCAGTACTTC.

The V gene is TRBV5-1, the J gene TRBJ2-1; TRBD1 is a possible D gene (6 bases). Germline loops: CDR1 SGHRS, CDR2 YFSETQ. The CDR3 runs to 15 residues. The germline V and J ends were trimmed by 4 bases and 0 bases, with 11 bases remaining between them. CDR3 protein: CASSNGQSSYNEQFF. The CDR3 DNA reads TGCGCCAGCAGCAATGGACAGAGCTCCTACAATGAGCAGTTCTTC.

The CDR3 nucleotides are TGCGCCAGCAGCTTGGTGGCGGCTTCCTACAATGAGCAGTTCTTC. Translated: CASSLVAASYNEQFF. This rearrangement joins TRBV5-1 to TRBJ2-1; D unclear. The V gene lost 0 bases and the J gene lost 1 base, with 8 bases spanning the gap. This CDR3 has 15 amino acids. Germline V lookup: CDR1 SGHRS, CDR2 YFSETQ. Full variable domain (rest looked up from reference TRBV5-1 and TRBJ2-1): KAGVTQTPRYLIKTRGQQVTLSCSPISGHRSVSWYQQTPGQGLQFLFEYFSETQRNKGNFPGRFSGRQFSNSRSEMNVSTLELGDSALYLCASSLVAASYNEQFFGPGTRLTVL.

J is TRBJ1-1 and V is TRBV7-6; TRBD1 matches 9 bases. This CDR3 contains 13 residues. With V trimmed by 4 bases and J by 8 bases, 5 bases remained unmatched. Germline V gene sequence: CDR1 SGHVS, CDR2 FNYEAQ. This chain's CDR3 is CASSSTGGAEAFF. For the CDR3, the DNA is TGTGCCAGCAGCTCAACAGGGGGCGCGGAAGCTTTCTTT.

The chain is built from TRBV6-6 and TRBJ2-7; 7 bases are shared with TRBD2. The CDR3 extends over 16 amino acids. V shed 2 bases and J 2 bases; nucleotides not matched to a gene: 9. Germline CDR1 MNHNY, CDR2 SVGAGI (reference sequence). For the CDR3, the DNA is TGTGCCAGCAGTTACAGCTTAACTAGCGTAGCCTACGAGCAGTACTTC. Translation: CASSYSLTSVAYEQYF.

In this sample, this clone turned up once. The chain links TRBV28 to TRBJ2-5; possible D gene TRBD2, 6 bases. The germline gives CDR1 MDHEN, CDR2 SYDVKM. This CDR3 region has 14 residues. The germline V and J ends were trimmed by 3 bases and 3 bases, with 11 bases remaining between them. CDR3 residues: CASSFFGTEETQYF. The CDR3 nucleotides read TGTGCCAGCAGTTTTTTCGGGACTGAAGAGACCCAGTACTTC.

The chain carries TRBV28 and TRBJ1-1; perhaps TRBD1 as D (6 bases). This CDR3 has 14 amino acids. V was shortened by 3 bases and J by 5 bases, with 13 bases between the two germline ends. From germline, CDR1 is MDHEN and CDR2 SYDVKM. This CDR3 is CASSLEQGQTEAFF. The CDR3 DNA reads as TGTGCCAGCAGTTTGGAACAGGGTCAAACTGAAGCTTTCTTT. The whole variable domain, remainder taken from reference TRBV28 and TRBJ1-1, is DVKVTQSSRYLVKRTGEKVFLECVQDMDHENMFWYRQDPGLGLRLIYFSYDVKMKEKGDIPEGYSVSREKKERFSLILESASTNQTSMYLCASSLEQGQTEAFFGQGTRLTVV.

The rearrangement uses TRBV7-2 and TRBJ2-1; D remains ambiguous. Germline CDR1 reads SGHTA; CDR2 reads FQGNSA. Trimming shortened V by 3 bases and J by 8 bases, and 8 bases separated the two germline ends. The length of the CDR3 is 12 residues. The CDR3 here is CASSFNGHEQFF. CDR3 sequence (DNA): TGTGCCAGCAGCTTCAATGGCCATGAGCAGTTCTTC.

The chain recombines TRBV4-1 with TRBJ2-1; 7 bases align to TRBD2. CDR1 MGHRA and CDR2 YSYEKL come from the germline V gene. This CDR3 spans 16 amino acids. The V segment lost 4 bases and the J segment 1 base; nucleotides outside the gene matches: 7. The CDR3 reads CASSRRTRASYNEQFF. DNA for the CDR3: TGCGCCAGCAGCCGTAGGACTAGGGCGTCCTACAATGAGCAGTTCTTC.

Comments on this clone: Other DNA sequences in the same sample also yield this CDR3. The chain combines TRBV5-1 with TRBJ2-7, with 8 bases matching TRBD1. Per the germline V gene, CDR1 is SGHRS and CDR2 is YFSETQ. This CDR3 spans 14 amino acids. V was pared by 2 bases and J by 2 bases, with 3 bases of the junction left unmatched. The CDR3 here is CASSFSGGTYEQYF. The CDR3 DNA reads TGCGCCAGCAGCTTTTCAGGGGGCACCTACGAGCAGTACTTC.

The chain carries TRBV25-1 and TRBJ2-7; 11 nucleotides agree with TRBD1. Germline V lookup: CDR1 MGHDK, CDR2 SYGVNS. V shed 6 bases, J shed 3 bases, and the junction held 1 base outside the gene matches. The CDR3 is 13 residues long. CDR3 in DNA: TGTGCCAGCAGCGGGACAGGGGGCTACGAGCAGTACTTC. Its translation is CASSGTGGYEQYF.

V gene TRBV19 combines with J gene TRBJ1-1; D remains unclear. V lost 2 bases, J lost 3 bases, and 10 bases lay in between. Germline V CDR1 and CDR2: LNHDA, SQIVND (reference sequence). CDR3 length: 14 amino acids. CDR3 sequence: CASSIRGLYTEAFF. CDR3 sequence (DNA): TGTGCCAGTAGTATAAGAGGATTATACACTGAAGCTTTCTTT.

The table lists this clone with a count of one. The chain joins TRBV9 to TRBJ2-2; TRBD2 matches 9 bases. Trimming took 4 bases from V and 7 from J; bases not matched to a gene: 17. The germline V gene encodes CDR1 SGDLS and CDR2 YYNGEE. The CDR3 sequence is 18 residues long. CDR3 protein: CASSLMGREGLLGGELFF. The CDR3 DNA is TGTGCCAGCAGCTTAATGGGGCGGGAGGGCCTCCTTGGCGGGGAGCTGTTTTTT. The full variable domain, completed using reference TRBV9 and TRBJ2-2, is DSGVTQTPKHLITATGQRVTLRCSPRSGDLSVYWYQQSLDQGLQFLIQYYNGEERAKGNILERFSAQQFPDLHSELNLSSLELGDSALYFCASSLMGREGLLGGELFFGEGSRLTVL.

This chain uses TRBV5-6 with TRBJ2-3; possibly TRBD1 for D (6 bases). Trimming cost V 0 bases and J 5 bases, with 10 bases left between them. This CDR3 comprises 14 residues. Per germline, CDR1 SGHDT and CDR2 YYEEEE. The CDR3 DNA follows: TGTGCCAGCAGCTTGGGGACAGTAAGAGATACGCAGTATTTT. Its translation is CASSLGTVRDTQYF.

The gene calls are TRBV7-8 and TRBJ1-5, with D possibly being TRBD1 (5 bases). The CDR3 extends over 15 amino acids. Germline assignment: CDR1 SGHVS and CDR2 FQNEAQ. Trimming stripped 3 bases from V and 10 bases from J, with 19 bases between. CDR3 nucleotides: TGTGCCAGCAGCTTTCAGGGCGGGGGTCTTCACCCCCAGCATTTT. This gives the protein CASSFQGGGLHPQHF.

The chain carries TRBV6-4 and TRBJ2-2, with unresolved D. The germline V gene encodes CDR1 MRHNA and CDR2 SNTAGT. This CDR3 is built from 15 residues. V was pared by 3 bases and J by 1 base, with 9 bases between. This CDR3 reads CASSEEPVNTGELFF. DNA for the CDR3: TGTGCCAGCAGTGAAGAACCGGTGAACACCGGGGAGCTGTTTTTT.

This chain uses TRBV7-3 with TRBJ1-1; 7 nucleotides agree with TRBD1. The germline gives CDR1 SGHTA, CDR2 FQGTGA. The CDR3 is made up of 15 amino acids. The junction had 6 bases not matched to a gene; V was cut back by 2 bases and J by 3 bases. The CDR3 loop reads CASSLAGGSDTEAFF. The CDR3 nucleotides are TGTGCCAGCAGCTTAGCAGGGGGATCGGACACTGAAGCTTTCTTT.

The table lists this clone with a count of one. The genes are TRBV6-5 and TRBJ1-2, with 8 nucleotides matching TRBD1. CDR1 MNHEY and CDR2 SVGAGI come from the germline V gene. The length of the CDR3 is 15 residues. V was clipped by 0 bases and J by 5 bases; unmatched bases: 5. The CDR3 DNA follows: TGTGCCAGCAGTTACTCACAGGGGGTAAATTATGGCTACACCTTC. As protein: CASSYSQGVNYGYTF.

This clone appeared once. V is TRBV28 and J is TRBJ2-1, with 13 bases identical to TRBD2. Germline V CDR1 and CDR2: MDHEN, SYDVKM. V lost 6 bases and J lost 9; bases outside the gene matches: 8. There are 15 residues in the CDR3. CDR3: CASSPGLAGVLEQFF. Written as DNA, the CDR3 is TGTGCCAGCAGCCCCGGACTAGCGGGAGTACTTGAGCAGTTCTTC.

This clone has a single count. The chain has TRBV5-1 and TRBJ2-3, with TRBD2 matching over 8 bases. Germline CDR1 is SGHRS and CDR2 is YFSETQ. Losses at the gene ends were 3 bases for V and 6 bases for J; bases not matched to a gene: 15. There are 17 residues in the CDR3. This chain's CDR3 is CASSSRLRAGEYDTQYF. The CDR3 region has the DNA TGCGCCAGCAGCTCCCGCCTTAGAGCGGGAGAGTATGATACGCAGTATTTT.

This chain connects TRBV27 to TRBJ2-3, with a tentative D call TRBD2 (5 bases). Germline lookup yields CDR1 MNHEY and CDR2 SMNVEV (reference sequence). V shed 7 bases and J shed 1 base, with 15 bases lying between them. The CDR3 is made up of 15 amino acids. The CDR3 DNA reads TGTGCCAGCACCTCCCCGGGGTCCCGCACAGATACGCAGTATTTT. Residues: CASTSPGSRTDTQYF.

This clone showed up just once. The V gene is TRBV15, the J gene TRBJ2-1, with D tentatively TRBD2 (6 bases). Trimming shortened V by 5 bases and J by 3 bases, and 14 bases separated the two germline ends. Per the germline V gene, CDR1 is LNHNV and CDR2 is YYDKDF (reference sequence). The CDR3 covers 15 residues. CDR3 region: CATSRGSGYYNEQFF. The CDR3 nucleotides read TGTGCCACCAGCCGCGGTAGCGGATACTACAATGAGCAGTTCTTC. Drawing the rest from reference TRBV15 and TRBJ2-1, the complete variable domain is DAMVIQNPRYQVTQFGKPVTLSCSQTLNHNVMYWYQQKSSQAPKLLFHYYDKDFNNEADTPDNFQSRRPNTSFCFLDIRSPGLGDTAMYLCATSRGSGYYNEQFFGPGTRLTVL.

The rearrangement uses TRBV7-3 and TRBJ2-1; 7 nucleotides align to TRBD2. Germline V CDR1 and CDR2: SGHTA, FQGTGA. The V gene end was trimmed by 8 bases and the J gene end by 8 bases; junction bases not matched to a gene: 9. The CDR3 has 13 amino acids. The CDR3 nucleotides are TGTGCCAGCGGGAGGGGCCTAGGGGATGAGCAGTTCTTC. This encodes CASGRGLGDEQFF.

The count of this clone is one. The chain recombines TRBV10-3 with TRBJ2-5; D is possibly TRBD2 (5 bases). CDR3 length equals 14 residues. The V gene lost 6 bases and the J gene lost 1 base, with 12 bases spanning the gap. The germline V gene has CDR1 ENHRY and CDR2 SYGVKD. The CDR3 sequence is CAISLLGAQETQYF. The CDR3 DNA reads TGTGCCATCAGCCTCCTGGGAGCCCAAGAGACCCAGTACTTC.

This chain links TRBV10-1 with TRBJ2-1, with 12 bases fitting TRBD1. The CDR3 is 15 amino acids. The germline gives CDR1 WNHNN, CDR2 SYGVQD (reference sequence). The ends lost 9 bases at V and 8 bases at J; junction bases unmatched: 11. The CDR3 DNA reads as TGCGCCAGGGCACGAGCGGGACAGGGGGCTTATGAGCAGTTCTTC. It is translated as CARARAGQGAYEQFF.

The chain has TRBV13 and TRBJ2-3; the D gene is possibly TRBD1 (6 bases). This CDR3 spans 11 amino acids. Germline CDR1 PRHDT, CDR2 FYEKMQ (reference sequence). V lost 5 bases and J lost 12, with 12 bases in between. The CDR3 DNA is TGTGCCAGCAGCGAACAGGGTTTTCAGTATTTT. Its translation: CASSEQGFQYF. Combining the CDR3 with reference TRBV13 and TRBJ2-3 gives the whole variable domain AAGVIQSPRHLIKEKRETATLKCYPIPRHDTVYWYQQGPGQDPQFLISFYEKMQSDKGSIPDRFSAQQFSDYHSELNMSSLELGDSALYFCASSEQGFQYFGPGTRLTVL.

This chain links TRBV28 with TRBJ1-5; no firm D call. Germline CDR1 reads MDHEN; CDR2 reads SYDVKM. The germline V and J ends were trimmed by 6 bases and 4 bases, with 10 bases remaining between them. The CDR3 has 13 amino acids. The CDR3 spells CASSRTGNQPQHF. CDR3 sequence (DNA): TGTGCCAGCAGCCGGACGGGGAATCAGCCCCAGCATTTT.

This chain joins TRBV4-1 and TRBJ2-1; 11 nucleotides agree with TRBD2. The CDR3 length is 19 residues. The germline gives CDR1 MGHRA, CDR2 YSYEKL. The ends lost 1 base at V and 2 bases at J; junction bases unmatched: 10. CDR3 nucleotides: TGCGCCAGCAGCCAAGGATGGGGTAGCGGGAGGGCCACCTACAATGAGCAGTTCTTC. Translation gives CASSQGWGSGRATYNEQFF.

V is TRBV5-1 and J is TRBJ1-2, with 9 bases that match TRBD1. The CDR3 loop spans 15 amino acids. Looked up from germline, CDR1 is SGHRS and CDR2 is YFSETQ. The J segment lost 8 bases and the V segment lost 4 bases, leaving 12 bases of the junction unmatched. The CDR3 reads CASSHNRGLLGGYTF. CDR3 in DNA: TGCGCCAGCAGCCACAACAGGGGGCTTCTAGGCGGCTACACCTTC.